These 26 T cell receptor beta chains came from one sample sequenced in a study of cytomegalovirus exposure and HLA in healthy donors. Sequenced by immunoSEQ multiplex PCR; TCRdb stores in-frame clones only, minus some. The sample contains tens of thousands of clones, roughly 80% of which appear only once. Material for sequencing was PBMCs. The receptors come from a woman between 18 and 30 years old in good health and CMV-seropositive.

The chain has TRBV7-2 and TRBJ2-4; 12 bases line up with TRBD2. This CDR3 contains 16 residues. From germline, CDR1 is SGHTA and CDR2 FQGNSA. V shed 2 bases, J shed 7 bases, and the junction held 6 bases outside the gene matches. CDR3 sequence reads: CASSLMTSGGVNIQYF. The CDR3 DNA sequence: TGTGCCAGCAGCTTAATGACTAGCGGGGGTGTCAACATTCAGTACTTC. The variable domain in full, completed from reference TRBV7-2 and TRBJ2-4, reads GAGVSQSPSNKVTEKGKDVELRCDPISGHTALYWYRQSLGQGLEFLIYFQGNSAPDKSGLPSDRFSAERTGGSVSTLTIQRTQQEDSAVYLCASSLMTSGGVNIQYFGAGTRLSVL.

This clone was detected only a few times. The chain recombines TRBV6-5 with TRBJ1-4; D might be TRBD1 (6 bases). Germline values: CDR1 MNHEY, CDR2 SVGAGI. V lost 2 bases and J lost 8, with 9 bases in between. CDR3 length equals 13 residues. The chain's CDR3 is CASSYDRGEKLFF. The CDR3 coding sequence is TGTGCCAGCAGTTACGATAGGGGGGAAAAACTGTTTTTT.

The chain recombines TRBV28 with TRBJ1-2; unclear D gene. V was trimmed by 5 bases and J by 4 bases, leaving 5 bases between them. Germline CDR1 MDHEN, CDR2 SYDVKM. The CDR3 has 11 residues. CDR3 coding DNA: TGTGCCAGCAGTGAACTCTATGGCTACACCTTC. Its protein product is CASSELYGYTF.

The J gene is TRBJ1-2, the V gene TRBV18, with a weak D call TRBD1 (5 bases). The CDR3 spans 15 residues. Trimming shortened V by 4 bases and J by 4 bases, and 16 bases separated the two germline ends. Germline CDR1 reads KGHSH; CDR2 reads LQKENI. CDR3 loop: CASSLRQGTSYGYTF. The CDR3 bases are TGTGCCAGCTCACTACGCCAGGGAACCTCCTATGGCTACACCTTC.

The rearrangement links TRBV7-9 to TRBJ2-1, with 13 nucleotides matching TRBD2. Germline V CDR1 and CDR2: SEHNR, FQNEAQ (reference sequence). The ends lost 5 bases at V and 12 bases at J; junction bases unmatched: 10. There are 15 residues in the CDR3. The CDR3 reads CASSPGLAGTHGQFF. CDR3 DNA sequence: TGTGCCAGCAGCCCGGGACTAGCGGGGACCCATGGGCAGTTCTTC.

The chain uses TRBV25-1 and TRBJ2-3, with D possibly being TRBD2 (5 bases). Germline loops: CDR1 MGHDK, CDR2 SYGVNS. The CDR3 is made up of 13 amino acids. V lost 2 bases, J lost 5 bases, and 8 bases lay in between. The chain's CDR3 is CASSELAKDTQYF. The CDR3 DNA sequence: TGTGCCAGCAGTGAACTAGCAAAAGATACGCAGTATTTT.

The chain has TRBV6-6 and TRBJ2-7, with D maybe TRBD1 (6 bases). The CDR3 runs 11 residues. Trimming took off 8 bases at V and 4 bases at J, with 9 bases between the two ends. In germline, CDR1 is MNHNY, CDR2 SVGAGI (reference sequence). CDR3 sequence reads: CASPGAYEQYF. The CDR3 DNA sequence: TGTGCCAGCCCAGGGGCTTACGAGCAGTACTTC.

This chain joins TRBV27 and TRBJ2-1; D is ambiguous. Trimming pared 4 bases from V and 4 bases from J, leaving 8 bases between. The CDR3 spans 13 residues. Germline V gene sequence: CDR1 MNHEY, CDR2 SMNVEV (reference sequence). CDR3 region: CASSSDRYNEQFF. The CDR3 nucleotides read TGTGCCAGCAGTTCCGATCGGTACAATGAGCAGTTCTTC.

This rearrangement joins TRBV5-1 to TRBJ1-3, with D perhaps matching TRBD1 (5 bases). The CDR3 spans 15 residues. V lost 4 bases, J lost 2 bases, and 13 bases lay in between. From germline, CDR1 is SGHRS and CDR2 YFSETQ. CDR3 amino acids: CASSPTPGTGNTIYF. Written as DNA, the CDR3 is TGCGCCAGCAGCCCCACCCCAGGGACTGGAAACACCATATATTTT.

There are a few counts of this clone. In nucleotides, the CDR3 is TGTGCCTGGAGTAACTTGCGGCGTAGCTCCTACGAGCAGTACTTC. Translation gives CAWSNLRRSSYEQYF. The rearrangement joins TRBV30 to TRBJ2-7; no clear D gene. Looked up from germline, CDR1 is GTSNPN and CDR2 is SVGIG (reference sequence). This CDR3 is built from 15 residues. Between the trimmed V and J ends, which lost 2 bases and 0 bases, there was a span of 14 bases.

J is TRBJ2-5 and V is TRBV28; 7 nucleotides agree with TRBD2. This CDR3 is built from 15 residues. V dropped 6 bases and J dropped 4; count of bases not matched to a gene: 11. Germline lookup yields CDR1 MDHEN and CDR2 SYDVKM. The CDR3 reads CASSIFGRERETQYF. In DNA, the CDR3 is TGTGCCAGCAGCATATTTGGGAGGGAACGAGAGACCCAGTACTTC.

The chain employs TRBV5-1 and TRBJ2-7; TRBD1 matches at 9 bases. Germline-derived CDR1 and CDR2 are SGHRS and YFSETQ. V was pared by 4 bases and J by 5 bases, with 7 bases of the junction left unmatched. CDR3 length equals 14 residues. CDR3 coding DNA: TGCGCCAGCAGCCCCGGGACAGGGCTCAACGAGCAGTACTTC. Its translation is CASSPGTGLNEQYF.

Ten or more counts support this clone. The chain employs TRBV4-2 and TRBJ2-5; 14 bases fit TRBD2. The CDR3 runs 17 residues. The V segment lost 3 bases and the J segment 2 bases; nucleotides outside the gene matches: 5. CDR1 and CDR2 (germline): LGHNA, YNFKEQ. CDR3 in DNA: TGTGCCAGCAGCCACTACGGGACTAGCGGGGGTCAAGAGACCCAGTACTTC. Amino acid sequence: CASSHYGTSGGQETQYF.

This chain uses TRBV18 with TRBJ2-7; D perhaps matches TRBD1 (6 bases). The V end was cut by 0 bases, the J end by 0 bases, with 9 bases between. Germline V gene lookup returns CDR1 KGHSH and CDR2 LQKENI. This CDR3 has 15 amino acids. In DNA, the CDR3 is TGTGCCAGCTCACCACCGCAGGGGCTCTCCTACGAGCAGTACTTC. It is translated as CASSPPQGLSYEQYF.

This clone was seen a single time. This chain connects TRBV2 to TRBJ2-7; perhaps TRBD2 as D (6 bases). The CDR3 runs to 14 residues. The germline CDR1 and CDR2 sequences are SNHLY and FYNNEI. V lost 2 bases, J lost 4 bases, and 12 bases lay in between. The CDR3 region has the DNA TGTGCCAGCAGTGAATATTCGCGGGGTTACGAGCAGTACTTC. Protein product: CASSEYSRGYEQYF. Together with reference TRBV2 and TRBJ2-7, the CDR3 gives the full variable domain: EPEVTQTPSHQVTQMGQEVILRCVPISNHLYFYWYRQILGQKVEFLVSFYNNEISEKSEIFDDQFSVERPDGSNFTLKIRSTKLEDSAMYFCASSEYSRGYEQYFGPGTRLTVT.

This clone occurred once. The genes are TRBV5-1 and TRBJ2-7, with a tentative D call TRBD2 (6 bases). The CDR3 spans 12 residues. The V and J ends lost 7 bases and 3 bases respectively, with 11 bases between them. In germline, CDR1 is SGHRS, CDR2 YFSETQ. For the CDR3, the DNA is TGCGCCAGCGGGGGGACGAACTACGAGCAGTACTTC. It encodes CASGGTNYEQYF.

J is TRBJ1-4 and V is TRBV27; the match to TRBD1 covers 8 bases. J lost 4 bases, V lost 3 bases, and 4 bases had no gene match. The CDR3 extends over 15 amino acids. Germline V gene sequence: CDR1 MNHEY, CDR2 SMNVEV (reference sequence). The CDR3 spells CASSFGQGINEKLFF. CDR3 nucleotide sequence: TGTGCCAGCAGTTTCGGACAGGGTATTAATGAAAAACTGTTTTTT.

The rearrangement uses TRBV28 and TRBJ1-2; TRBD1 aligns across 8 bases. Germline CDR1 reads MDHEN; CDR2 reads SYDVKM. With 10 bases clipped from V and 7 bases from J, the junction kept 14 bases outside the gene matches. This CDR3 spans 14 amino acids. The CDR3 coding sequence is TGTGCCATCCCTCTACAGGGGGAAAGAGGTGGCTACACCTTC. This sequence encodes CAIPLQGERGGYTF.

The rearrangement links TRBV30 to TRBJ2-7; possibly TRBD1 for D (5 bases). CDR1 and CDR2 from the germline V gene are GTSNPN and SVGIG (reference sequence). Trimming took off 2 bases at V and 3 bases at J, with 14 bases between the two ends. This CDR3 is built from 14 residues. CDR3 amino acids: CAWSRRVRVYEQYF. The CDR3 nucleotides are TGTGCCTGGAGTCGTAGGGTCAGGGTCTACGAGCAGTACTTC.

The CDR3 DNA is TGTGCCTCAACAGGGGGGTCCAACTATGGCTACACCTTC. This encodes CASTGGSNYGYTF. The V and J genes are TRBV10-3 and TRBJ1-2, with TRBD1 identical over 8 bases. Looked up from germline, CDR1 is ENHRY and CDR2 is SYGVKD. CDR3 size: 13 residues. With V trimmed by 11 bases and J by 2 bases, 7 bases remained unmatched.

The chain is built from TRBV7-9 and TRBJ2-7, with TRBD1 matching 10 bases. V shed 3 bases, J shed 3 bases, and the junction held 5 bases outside the gene matches. The CDR3 has 15 residues. In germline, CDR1 is SEHNR, CDR2 FQNEAQ (reference sequence). In nucleotides, the CDR3 is TGTGCCAGCAGCTTCTCGCGGACAGGGGGCTACGAGCAGTACTTC. Translation: CASSFSRTGGYEQYF.

The chain employs TRBV19 and TRBJ1-5, with 7 bases fitting TRBD1. CDR3 length: 13 residues. V shed 6 bases, J shed 4 bases, and the junction held 3 bases outside the gene matches. CDR1 and CDR2 (germline): LNHDA, SQIVND (reference sequence). This CDR3 is CASRGQNNQPQHF. CDR3 bases: TGTGCCAGTAGGGGACAGAATAATCAGCCCCAGCATTTT.

The V gene is TRBV15, the J gene TRBJ2-7; D perhaps matches TRBD1 (6 bases). The CDR3 contains 12 residues. Trimming stripped 3 bases from V and 6 bases from J, with 9 bases between. Germline assignment: CDR1 LNHNV and CDR2 YYDKDF (reference sequence). The CDR3 spells CATSRGHREQYF. CDR3 nucleotide sequence: TGTGCCACCAGCAGGGGACACCGCGAGCAGTACTTC.

This clone appeared once. The chain links TRBV7-9 to TRBJ1-6; D is perhaps TRBD1 (5 bases). V lost 1 base to trimming and J lost 7 bases, with 11 bases between them. Germline V CDR1 and CDR2: SEHNR, FQNEAQ (reference sequence). The CDR3 has 15 residues. CDR3 residues: CASSLEGRGNSPLHF. The CDR3 DNA follows: TGTGCCAGCAGCTTAGAGGGTCGGGGGAATTCACCCCTCCACTTT.

The chain joins TRBV11-2 to TRBJ2-2; TRBD1 agrees at 10 bases. Per the germline V gene, CDR1 is SGHAT and CDR2 is FQNNGV. With V trimmed by 6 bases and J by 3 bases, 4 bases remained unmatched. The CDR3 is made up of 15 amino acids. The DNA of the CDR3 is TGTGCCAGCAGTATAGGGACAGGGGACACCGGGGAGCTGTTTTTT. Protein: CASSIGTGDTGELFF.

The chain carries TRBV20-1 and TRBJ1-5, with TRBD1 as a possible D gene (5 bases). The CDR3 is 10 residues long. From germline, CDR1 is DFQATT and CDR2 SNEGSKA (reference sequence). The V gene lost 6 bases and the J gene lost 11 bases, with 11 bases spanning the gap. Written as DNA, the CDR3 is TGCAGTGCCCCCCAGGGATCCCAGCATTTT. Protein sequence: CSAPQGSQHF.